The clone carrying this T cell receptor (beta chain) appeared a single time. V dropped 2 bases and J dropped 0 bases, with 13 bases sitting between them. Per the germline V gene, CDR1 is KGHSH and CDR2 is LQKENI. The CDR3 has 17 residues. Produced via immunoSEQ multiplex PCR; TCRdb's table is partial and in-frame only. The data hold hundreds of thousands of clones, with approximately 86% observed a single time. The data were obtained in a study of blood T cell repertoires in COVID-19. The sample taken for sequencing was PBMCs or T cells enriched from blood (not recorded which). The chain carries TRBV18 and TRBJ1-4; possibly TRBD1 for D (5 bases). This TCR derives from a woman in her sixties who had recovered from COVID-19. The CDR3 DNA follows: TGTGCCAGCTCACCATCCCCCATGACAGCAACTAATGAAAAACTGTTTTTT. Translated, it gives CASSPSPMTATNEKLFF. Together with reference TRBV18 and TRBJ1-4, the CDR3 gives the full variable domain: NAGVMQNPRHLVRRRGQEARLRCSPMKGHSHVYWYRQLPEEGLKFMVYLQKENIIDESGMPKERFSAEFPKEGPSILRIQQVVRGDSAAYFCASSPSPMTATNEKLFFGSGTQLSVL.